The present T cell receptor (beta chain) was sequenced within a study of blood T cell repertoires in COVID-19. The overall study: There were acute and convalescent COVID-19 samples, and they came from the United States, Italy and Spain.

Germline assignment: CDR1 GTSNPN and CDR2 SVGIG (reference sequence). The CDR3 totals 13 residues. V gave up 5 bases and J gave up 1 base; unmatched junction bases: 4. This table comes from immunoSEQ multiplex PCR, and its TCRdb copy is limited to in-frame clones, with some not included. This table has some 140,000 clones, around 83% appearing once. This clonotype was sampled from a human donor in a cohort sampled during active COVID-19. The V and J genes are TRBV30 and TRBJ1-1; TRBD1 agrees at 7 bases. Input material: peripheral blood. The CDR3 spells CAWGRQGNTEAFF. The CDR3 DNA reads as TGTGCCTGGGGGAGACAGGGGAACACTGAAGCTTTCTTT.